The T cell receptor (beta chain) described here comes from a study of STAT3 mutations in large granular lymphocyte leukemia. Findings and caveats of the study: TCR clonotype switching after therapy occurred in about 35% of the 18 patients. Suggested: STAT3 mutation was not the ancestral event for these clonal expansions. At least one immunodominant TCR beta clonotype appeared in every T-cell large granular lymphocyte leukemia patient. A small but highly pathogenic clone may have been missed.

This clone was detected a few times. Its target is unknown. Each sample's TCRbeta library yielded on average around 42,000 productive templates. Here immunoSEQ multiplex PCR was the method, and the copy in TCRdb shows in-frame clones only, minus some. The repertoire holds more than 550 clones, 25% to 40% seen once, with roughly two thirds in the top ten. After removal of 7 bases from V and 7 bases from J, the junction contained 4 bases not matched to a gene. From germline, CDR1 is SGHRS and CDR2 YFSETQ. This CDR3 has 14 amino acids. This rearrangement joins TRBV5-1 to TRBJ2-1, with 14 positions matching TRBD2. This clonotype was obtained from a male patient between 50 and 60 years old with T-cell large granular lymphocyte leukemia. Some clones in this sample may be carry-over from other donors' samples. Material: peripheral blood mononuclear cells. The CDR3 DNA is TGCGCCAGCGGGACTAGCGGGAGTAAAAATGAGCAGTTCTTC. It yields the protein CASGTSGSKNEQFF.